This T cell receptor beta chain originates from a study of blood T cell repertoires in COVID-19. CDR1 is MDHEN, CDR2 SYDVKM, per germline. The CDR3 runs 13 residues. As processed by the authors: Estimation of nucleated cell counts relied on the amplification of reference gene primers. Only in-frame clones appear in the TCRdb table, and some are missing; sequencing was by immunoSEQ multiplex PCR. The DNA gave D and trimming, while V, J and clone size come from that table. There are around 340,000 clones in the sample; around nine tenths occur only once, and under 1.2% lies in the top ten. People in the exposed group encountered a COVID-19 case within 2 weeks before entering the study.

The sequence derives from a woman between 25 and 40 years old who had been exposed to COVID-19. The source material was PBMCs or T cells enriched from blood (not recorded which). This chain joins TRBV28 and TRBJ1-2; D not certain. DNA for the CDR3: TGTGCTCCGCTCCGGGTTCCCCTCTATGGCTACACCTTC. Encoded protein: CAPLRVPLYGYTF.